This T cell receptor beta chain emerged from a study of shared clonotypes between healthy human individuals. The naive CD8 population came from CD45RO-negative cells selected for CCR7, without terminally differentiated effector memory CD45RA+ cells. Of note for this clone: The antigen remains undetermined.

TCRdb's copy holds only in-frame clones and misses some; the assay was immunoSEQ multiplex PCR. The table includes approximately 1.9 million clones, 85% to 95% detected once. Study-wide results and caveats: Sequencing depth was expected to influence donor clonotype sharing.

V was clipped by 2 bases and J by 0 bases, with 4 bases between them. This CDR3 contains 13 residues. Per the germline V gene, CDR1 is MGHDK and CDR2 is SYGVNS. This receptor was taken from a young man in good health. Some clones in this sample may be carry-over from other donors' samples. This chain joins TRBV25-1 and TRBJ1-2; D unresolved. The sample taken for sequencing was naive CD8+ T cells from PBMCs. The CDR3 sequence is CASSEQANYGYTF. CDR3 nucleotide sequence: TGTGCCAGCAGTGAACAGGCTAACTATGGCTACACCTTC.